A selection of T cell receptor beta chains follows, all from one sample in a study of yellow fever vaccine responses in identical twins. TCRdb processed the RT-PCR reads anew with MiXCR; each CDR3 protein has one entry. The table lists more than 1,500 distinct CDR3 sequences, less than 85% of them singletons. Source: T cells from blood (PBMCs), unsorted or a sorted subset (not recorded which), taken before or after yellow fever vaccination (not recorded which). These receptors were collected from a woman aged 18-29 years who received the yellow fever vaccine. The conserved cysteine and the conserved F or W are not part of the CDR3 here. The D gene is left open where the match is weak.

TRBV10-1 TRBD1 ASSDHPGTGRDNEQY
TRBV2 NA ASSSEKNIQY
TRBV6-1 NA ASRMTRDGTQY
TRBV20-1 NA SASPPAGDNQPQH
TRBV11-1 TRBD1 ASSLEGQGFTGELF
TRBV7-6 NA ASSSYREFGFNEQF
TRBV29-1 TRBD1 SVRQGGGYEQY
TRBV2 NA ASSAAVGSSGANVLT
TRBV13 NA ASSHRAGSTDTQY
TRBV23-1 NA ASSHRVCGYT
TRBV2 NA ATTRGAEGYT
TRBV14 NA ASRSTEPDTQY
TRBV18 TRBD1 ASSPGTGSGTDTQY
TRBV18 NA ASSPQETQY
TRBV7-2 NA ASADPQGGQY
TRBV4-1 NA ASSQDRTNNEQF
TRBV13 NA ASQVGDGETQY
TRBV12-3/TRBV12-4 NA ASSHAYEQY
TRBV7-3 NA ASSSYLRSSYEQY
TRBV11-1 TRBD1 ASSALQGTTEAF
TRBV19 NA ASSSSYEQY
TRBV24-1 TRBD1 ATSDGTVDEQF
TRBV4-3 NA ASSQQRTASYEQY
TRBV18 NA ASSPGAGNTIY
TRBV6-4 TRBD2 ASSGTSGDTGELF
TRBV11-2 NA ASSVLGRVSGAGELF
TRBV9 NA ASTERANSYNEQF
TRBV13 TRBD1 ASSLGTGGYNEQF
TRBV20-1 TRBD1 SAGQGKNIQY
TRBV5-4 TRBD2 ASSLGSGANNEQF
TRBV29-1 TRBD1 SIRQGGSYEQY
TRBV28 TRBD1 ASSSPTTGGNTEAF
TRBV11-2 NA ASSPFPGVQETQY
TRBV2 NA ASTVGPGQN
TRBV10-3 NA AISGGYGGARGSYNEQF
TRBV27 TRBD2 ASSRREGDTQY
TRBV29-1 TRBD1 SVVYRTGAYEQY
TRBV20-1 NA SAQGSGTNTGELF
TRBV11-3 TRBD2 ASSPRTSGITDTQY
TRBV7-9 NA ASSLVSDGPTLEF
TRBV29-1 NA SVEQGIQY
TRBV29-1 TRBD2 SATWRTSGMYNEQF
TRBV2 NA ASIRDFADTQY
TRBV11-3 NA ASSLGRHSYEQY
TRBV10-3 NA AISENTYEQY
TRBV27 NA ASKTGYSNQPQH